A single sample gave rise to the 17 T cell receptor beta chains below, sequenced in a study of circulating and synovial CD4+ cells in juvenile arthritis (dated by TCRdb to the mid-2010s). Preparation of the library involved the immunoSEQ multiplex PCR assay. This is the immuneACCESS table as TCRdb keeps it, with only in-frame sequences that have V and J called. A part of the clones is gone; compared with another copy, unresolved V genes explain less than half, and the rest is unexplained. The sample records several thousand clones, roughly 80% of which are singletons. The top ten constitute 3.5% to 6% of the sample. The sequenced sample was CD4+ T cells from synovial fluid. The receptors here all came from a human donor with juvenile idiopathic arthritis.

The CDR3 DNA sequence: TGTGCCAGCTGCATACATGGCGGGGGGGCCTACGAGCAGTACTTC. Protein product: CASCIHGGGAYEQYF. The chain combines TRBV7-2 with TRBJ2-7, with TRBD2 identical over 9 bases. There are 15 residues in the CDR3. The junction had 10 bases not matched to a gene; V was cut back by 8 bases and J by 2 bases. Germline V gene sequence: CDR1 SGHTA, CDR2 FQGNSA.

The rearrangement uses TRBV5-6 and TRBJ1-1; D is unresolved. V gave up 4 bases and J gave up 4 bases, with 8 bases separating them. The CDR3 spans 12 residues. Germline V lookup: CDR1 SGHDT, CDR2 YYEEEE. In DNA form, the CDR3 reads TGTGCCAGCAGCCAAAGCCCCACTGAAGCTTTCTTT. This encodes CASSQSPTEAFF. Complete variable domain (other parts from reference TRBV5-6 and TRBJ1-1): DAGVTQSPTHLIKTRGQQVTLRCSPKSGHDTVSWYQQALGQGPQFIFQYYEEEERQRGNFPDRFSGHQFPNYSSELNVNALLLGDSALYLCASSQSPTEAFFGQGTRLTVV.

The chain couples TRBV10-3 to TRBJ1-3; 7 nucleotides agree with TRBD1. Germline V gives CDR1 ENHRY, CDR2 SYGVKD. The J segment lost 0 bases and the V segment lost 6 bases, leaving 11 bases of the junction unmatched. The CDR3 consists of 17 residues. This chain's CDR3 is CAIRWGTGTVSGNTIYF. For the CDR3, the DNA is TGTGCCATCAGATGGGGAACCGGGACAGTCTCTGGAAACACCATATATTTT.

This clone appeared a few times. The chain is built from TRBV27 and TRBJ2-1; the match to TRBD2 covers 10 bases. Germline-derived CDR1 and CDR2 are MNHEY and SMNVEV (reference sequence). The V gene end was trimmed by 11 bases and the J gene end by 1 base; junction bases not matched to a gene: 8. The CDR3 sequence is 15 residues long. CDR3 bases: TGTGCCGCCCGAGCGGGAGGGCCGTCCTACAATGAGCAGTTCTTC. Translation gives CAARAGGPSYNEQFF.

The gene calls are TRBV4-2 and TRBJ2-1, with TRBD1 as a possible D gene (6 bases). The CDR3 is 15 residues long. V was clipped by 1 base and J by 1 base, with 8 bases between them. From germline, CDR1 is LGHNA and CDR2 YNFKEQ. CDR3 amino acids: CASSQGTASYNEQFF. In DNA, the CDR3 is TGTGCCAGCAGCCAAGGGACAGCTTCCTACAATGAGCAGTTCTTC.

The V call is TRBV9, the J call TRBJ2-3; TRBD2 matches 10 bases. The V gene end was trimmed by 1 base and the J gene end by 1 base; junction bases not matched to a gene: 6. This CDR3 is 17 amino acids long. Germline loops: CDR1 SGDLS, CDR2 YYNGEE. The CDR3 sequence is CASSVLLAGAGTDTQYF. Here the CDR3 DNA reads TGTGCCAGCAGCGTACTGCTAGCGGGAGCGGGCACAGATACGCAGTATTTT. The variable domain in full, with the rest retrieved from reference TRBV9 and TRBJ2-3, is DSGVTQTPKHLITATGQRVTLRCSPRSGDLSVYWYQQSLDQGLQFLIQYYNGEERAKGNILERFSAQQFPDLHSELNLSSLELGDSALYFCASSVLLAGAGTDTQYFGPGTRLTVL.

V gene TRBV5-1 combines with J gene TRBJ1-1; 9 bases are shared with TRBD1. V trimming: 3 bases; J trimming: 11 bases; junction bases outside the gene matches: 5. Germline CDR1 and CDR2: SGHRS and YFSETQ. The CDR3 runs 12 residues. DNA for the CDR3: TGCGCCAGCAGCTCCGGGACAGGGTCTGCTTTCTTT. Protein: CASSSGTGSAFF. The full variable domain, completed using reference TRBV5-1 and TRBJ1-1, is KAGVTQTPRYLIKTRGQQVTLSCSPISGHRSVSWYQQTPGQGLQFLFEYFSETQRNKGNFPGRFSGRQFSNSRSEMNVSTLELGDSALYLCASSSGTGSAFFGQGTRLTVV.

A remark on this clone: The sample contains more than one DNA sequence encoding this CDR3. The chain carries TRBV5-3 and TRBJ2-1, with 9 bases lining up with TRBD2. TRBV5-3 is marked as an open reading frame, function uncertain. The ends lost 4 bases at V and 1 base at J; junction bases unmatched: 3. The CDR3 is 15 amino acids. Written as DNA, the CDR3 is TGTGCCAGAAGCGTCACTAGCGGGTCCTACAATGAGCAGTTCTTC. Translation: CARSVTSGSYNEQFF.

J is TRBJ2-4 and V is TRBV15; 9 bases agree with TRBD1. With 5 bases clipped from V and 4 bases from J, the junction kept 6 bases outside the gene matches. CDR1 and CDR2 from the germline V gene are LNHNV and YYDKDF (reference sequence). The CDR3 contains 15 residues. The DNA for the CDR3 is TGTGCCACCAGCGGCCGGGACAGGGTGAAAAACATTCAGTACTTC. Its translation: CATSGRDRVKNIQYF. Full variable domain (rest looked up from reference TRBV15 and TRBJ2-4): DAMVIQNPRYQVTQFGKPVTLSCSQTLNHNVMYWYQQKSSQAPKLLFHYYDKDFNNEADTPDNFQSRRPNTSFCFLDIRSPGLGDTAMYLCATSGRDRVKNIQYFGAGTRLSVL.

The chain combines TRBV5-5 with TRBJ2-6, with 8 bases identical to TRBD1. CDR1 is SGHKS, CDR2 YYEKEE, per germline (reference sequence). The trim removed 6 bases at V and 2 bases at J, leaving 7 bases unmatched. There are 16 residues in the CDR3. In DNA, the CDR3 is TGTGCCAGCACCCACCCAGGGGGCACTGGGGCCAACGTCCTGACTTTC. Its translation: CASTHPGGTGANVLTF. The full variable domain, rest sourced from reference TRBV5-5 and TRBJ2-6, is DAGVTQSPTHLIKTRGQQVTLRCSPISGHKSVSWYQQVLGQGPQFIFQYYEKEERGRGNFPDRFSARQFPNYSSELNVNALLLGDSALYLCASTHPGGTGANVLTFGAGSRLTVL.

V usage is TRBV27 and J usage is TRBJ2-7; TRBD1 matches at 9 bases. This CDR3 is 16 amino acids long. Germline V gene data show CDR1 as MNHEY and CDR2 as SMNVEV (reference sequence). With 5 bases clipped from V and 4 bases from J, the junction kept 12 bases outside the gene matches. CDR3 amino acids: CASSRTSGQGWYEQYF. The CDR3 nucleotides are TGTGCCAGCAGTCGAACATCGGGACAGGGCTGGTACGAGCAGTACTTC.

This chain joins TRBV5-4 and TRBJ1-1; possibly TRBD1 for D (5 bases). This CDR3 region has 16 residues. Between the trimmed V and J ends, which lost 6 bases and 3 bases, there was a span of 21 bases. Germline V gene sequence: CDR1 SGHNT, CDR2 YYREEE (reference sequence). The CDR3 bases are TGTGCCAGCAACCAAAACCGGTTAGCAGGGTACACTGAAGCTTTCTTT. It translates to CASNQNRLAGYTEAFF.

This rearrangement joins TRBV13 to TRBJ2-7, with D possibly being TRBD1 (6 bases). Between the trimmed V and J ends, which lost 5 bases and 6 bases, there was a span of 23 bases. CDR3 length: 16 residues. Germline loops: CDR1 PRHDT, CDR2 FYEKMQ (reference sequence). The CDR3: CASSAQRDKGKGEQYF. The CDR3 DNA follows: TGTGCCAGCAGCGCCCAACGGGACAAAGGTAAAGGCGAGCAGTACTTC.

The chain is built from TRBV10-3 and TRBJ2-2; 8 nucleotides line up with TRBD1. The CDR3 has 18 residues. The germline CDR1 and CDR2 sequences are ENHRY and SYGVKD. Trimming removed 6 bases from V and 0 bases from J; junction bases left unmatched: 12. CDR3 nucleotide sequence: TGTGCCATCAGGACGGACAGGGCCGGAGTCACGAACACCGGGGAGCTGTTTTTT. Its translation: CAIRTDRAGVTNTGELFF.

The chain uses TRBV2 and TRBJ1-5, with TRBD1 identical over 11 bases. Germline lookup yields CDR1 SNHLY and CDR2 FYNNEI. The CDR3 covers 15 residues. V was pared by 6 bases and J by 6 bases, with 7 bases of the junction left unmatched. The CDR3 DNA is TGTGCCAGCAGCGGAGGACAGGGGGCCGGTCAGCCCCAGCATTTT. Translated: CASSGGQGAGQPQHF.

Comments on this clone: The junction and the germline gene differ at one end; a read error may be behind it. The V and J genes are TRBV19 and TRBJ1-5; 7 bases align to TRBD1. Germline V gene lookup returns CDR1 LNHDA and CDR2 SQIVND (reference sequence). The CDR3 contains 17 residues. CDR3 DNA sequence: TGTGCCAGTAGTACCGATGACAGGGCGTGGAGTAATCAGCCCCAGAATTTT. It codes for CASSTDDRAWSNQPQNF.

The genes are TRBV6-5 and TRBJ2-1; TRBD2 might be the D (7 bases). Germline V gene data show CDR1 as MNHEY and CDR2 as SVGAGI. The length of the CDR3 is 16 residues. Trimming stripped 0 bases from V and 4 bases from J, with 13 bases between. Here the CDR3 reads CASSYSRGRAYNEQFF. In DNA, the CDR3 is TGTGCCAGCAGTTACTCGAGGGGGAGGGCATACAATGAGCAGTTCTTC.